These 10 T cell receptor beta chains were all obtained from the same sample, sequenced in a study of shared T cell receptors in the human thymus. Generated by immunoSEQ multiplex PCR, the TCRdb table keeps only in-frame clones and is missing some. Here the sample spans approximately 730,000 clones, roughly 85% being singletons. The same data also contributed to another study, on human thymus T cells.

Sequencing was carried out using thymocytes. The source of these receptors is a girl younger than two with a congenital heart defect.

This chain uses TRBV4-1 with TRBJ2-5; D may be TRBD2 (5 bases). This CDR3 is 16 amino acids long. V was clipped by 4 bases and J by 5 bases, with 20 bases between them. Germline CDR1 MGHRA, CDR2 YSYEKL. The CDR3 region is CASSLRLASSRETQYF. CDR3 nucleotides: TGCGCCAGCAGCCTCCGCCTGGCTAGCAGTCGGGAGACCCAGTACTTC.

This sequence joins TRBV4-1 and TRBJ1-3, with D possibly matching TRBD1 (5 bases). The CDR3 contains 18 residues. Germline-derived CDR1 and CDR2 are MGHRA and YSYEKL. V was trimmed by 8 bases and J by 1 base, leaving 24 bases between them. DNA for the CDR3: TGCGCCAGCCGCCCCGGGGACTCGAGGGGAGCTTCTGGAAACACCATATATTTT. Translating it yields CASRPGDSRGASGNTIYF.

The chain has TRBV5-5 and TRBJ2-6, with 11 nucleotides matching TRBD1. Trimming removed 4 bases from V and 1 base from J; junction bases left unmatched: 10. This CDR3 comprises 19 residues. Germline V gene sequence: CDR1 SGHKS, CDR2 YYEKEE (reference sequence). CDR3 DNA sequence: TGTGCCAGCAGCCGAACGCCGGGACAGGGGGTTTCTGGGGCCAACGTCCTGACTTTC. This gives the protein CASSRTPGQGVSGANVLTF.

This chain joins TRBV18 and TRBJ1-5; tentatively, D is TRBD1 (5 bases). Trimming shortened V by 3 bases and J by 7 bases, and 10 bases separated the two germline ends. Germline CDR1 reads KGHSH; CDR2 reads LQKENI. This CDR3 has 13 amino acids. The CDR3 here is CASSPGGRQPQHF. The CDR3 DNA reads TGTGCCAGCTCACCCGGGGGGAGACAGCCCCAGCATTTT.

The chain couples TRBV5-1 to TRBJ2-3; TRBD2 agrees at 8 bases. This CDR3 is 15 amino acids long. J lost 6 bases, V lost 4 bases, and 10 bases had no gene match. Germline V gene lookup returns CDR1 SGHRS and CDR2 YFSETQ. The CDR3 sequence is CASSTTGLVYDTQYF. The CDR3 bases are TGCGCCAGCAGCACCACGGGACTAGTATACGATACGCAGTATTTT.

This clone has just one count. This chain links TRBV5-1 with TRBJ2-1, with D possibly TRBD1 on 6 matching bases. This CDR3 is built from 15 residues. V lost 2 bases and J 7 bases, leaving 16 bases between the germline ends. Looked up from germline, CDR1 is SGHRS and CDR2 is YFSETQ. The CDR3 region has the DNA TGCGCCAGCAGCTTTGTTAGTGGGGGCCCGAATGAGCAGTTCTTC. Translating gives CASSFVSGGPNEQFF.

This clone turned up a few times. The chain's CDR3 is CASSFTGTATLLSYNEQFF. CDR3 nucleotide sequence: TGTGCCAGCAGCTTCACCGGGACAGCCACCCTTTTATCCTACAATGAGCAGTTCTTC. This chain links TRBV5-4 with TRBJ2-1; 7 bases are shared with TRBD1. The V segment lost 2 bases and the J segment 1 base; nucleotides outside the gene matches: 15. The CDR3 is made up of 19 amino acids. Germline CDR1 reads SGHNT; CDR2 reads YYREEE (reference sequence).

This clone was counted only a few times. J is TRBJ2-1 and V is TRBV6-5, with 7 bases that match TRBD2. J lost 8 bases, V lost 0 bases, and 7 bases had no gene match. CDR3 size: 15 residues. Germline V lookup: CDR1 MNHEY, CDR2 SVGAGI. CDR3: CASSYSPWGGYEQFF. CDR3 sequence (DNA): TGTGCCAGCAGTTACTCTCCCTGGGGAGGGTATGAGCAGTTCTTC.

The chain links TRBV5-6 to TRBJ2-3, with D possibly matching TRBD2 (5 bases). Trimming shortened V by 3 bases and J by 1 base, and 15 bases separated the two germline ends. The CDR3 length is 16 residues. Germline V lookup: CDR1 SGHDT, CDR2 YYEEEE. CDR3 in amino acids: CASSSHSGICTDTQYF. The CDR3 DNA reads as TGTGCCAGCAGCTCCCACTCGGGGATTTGCACAGATACGCAGTATTTT.

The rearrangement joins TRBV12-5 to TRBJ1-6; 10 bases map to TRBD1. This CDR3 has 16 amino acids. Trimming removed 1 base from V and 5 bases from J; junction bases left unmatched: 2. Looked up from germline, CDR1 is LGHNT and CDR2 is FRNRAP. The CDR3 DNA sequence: TGTGCTAGTGGTTTGGCGACAGGGGGCGATAATTCACCCCTCCACTTT. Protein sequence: CASGLATGGDNSPLHF.